The clone carrying this TCR beta chain was found once. The antigen is undetermined. TCRdb's copy holds only in-frame clones and misses some; the assay was immunoSEQ multiplex PCR. The table has over a million clones, around 82% seen once; the top ten hold approximately 0.56%. The data originate from a study of shared clonotypes between healthy human individuals. Whole-study findings and limits: On the whole, naive subsets had larger estimated richness than memory subsets had.

The CDR3 is 13 amino acids. The V segment lost 4 bases and the J segment 5 bases; nucleotides outside the gene matches: 3. Germline V gene sequence: CDR1 SNHLY, CDR2 FYNNEI. The specimen sequenced was memory CD4+ T cells from PBMCs. As to subset: CD45RA-negative fraction. This chain joins TRBV2 and TRBJ1-1; 8 bases agree with TRBD1. This receptor was taken from a man between 18 and 35 years old in good health. Some clones in this sample may be carry-over from other donors' samples. CDR3 protein: CASSGQGRTEAFF. CDR3 nucleotide sequence: TGTGCCAGCAGTGGACAGGGGAGAACTGAAGCTTTCTTT.